These T cell receptor beta chains were read from a single sample in a study of spatial heterogeneity in lung cancer. TCRdb fed the 5' RACE reads into MiXCR, producing one record per CDR3 protein. The sample gives around 120,000 distinct CDR3 sequences, more than 9% of which show up once; 16% is in the top ten. The sequenced sample was PBMCs, obtained at follow-up. The receptors originated from a male donor with early-stage non-small cell lung cancer. CDR3s include the opening cysteine and the closing phenylalanine or tryptophan. A D gene is named only where the DNA matches it firmly. Expanded clones are given a class, and other clones once, few, many or no size at all.

>many|TRBV6-1|NA|TRBJ1-2
TGTGCCAGCAGTGACCCGCGCCGGGGGGCTAACTATGGCTACACCTTC
CASSDPRRGANYGYTF
>many|TRBV7-8|NA|TRBJ1-2
TGTGCCAGCAGCGAGCGGACAGCAACCTATGGCTACACCTTC
CASSERTATYGYTF
>many|TRBV20-1|NA|TRBJ1-4
TGCAGTGCTCCCCGGAGGGGAGGGAGTGAAAAACTGTTTTTT
CSAPRRGGSEKLFF
>NA|TRBV24-1|NA|TRBJ2-7
TGTGCCACCAGTGATCCTCGTATAGGGGGGTTTTACTTC
CATSDPRIGGFYF
>few|TRBV7-2|NA|TRBJ2-1
TGTGCCAGCAGCACCTATAGTGGGGAGCAGTTCTTC
CASSTYSGEQFF
>few|TRBV7-9|NA|TRBJ2-1
TGTGCCAGCAGCTCCAGGGCTCAAGGTAATGAGCAGTTCTTC
CASSSRAQGNEQFF
>few|TRBV28|NA|TRBJ1-4
TGTGCCAGCAGGTTGGGCCCAGGGTCGGAAAAACTGTTTTTT
CASRLGPGSEKLFF
>NA|TRBV12-3/TRBV12-4|TRBD1|TRBJ1-6
TGTGCCAGCAGTTTGGTGGGACAGGGTAGGAATTCACCCCTCCACTTT
CASSLVGQGRNSPLHF
>NA|TRBV4-3|TRBD1|TRBJ1-6
TGCGCCAGCAGCCAAGAACGATCCGGGACAGCTAATTCACCCCTCCACTTT
CASSQERSGTANSPLHF
>few|TRBV7-2|NA|TRBJ1-2
TGTGCCAGCAGCTTAGGCAGGAAAAACTATGGCTACACCTTC
CASSLGRKNYGYTF
>many|TRBV29-1|NA|TRBJ2-4
TGCAGCGTTGAAGTCGGCCCCCTAGCCAAAAACATTCAGTACTTC
CSVEVGPLAKNIQYF
>few|TRBV29-1|NA|TRBJ2-7
TGCAGCATTGGACGGGACGCCTGGGACGAGCAGTACTTC
CSIGRDAWDEQYF
>NA|TRBV7-2|NA|TRBJ1-1
TGTGCCAGCAGCTTAGGGGGTTGGACCACTGAAGCTTTCTTT
CASSLGGWTTEAFF
>NA|TRBV4-3|TRBD1|TRBJ1-6
TGCGCCAGCAGCCAAGAATTCGGGACAGGGGTTTCACCCCTCCACTTT
CASSQEFGTGVSPLHF
>NA|TRBV9|NA|TRBJ2-2
TGTGCCAGCAGCCCCCGGGCCGGGGAGCTGTTTTTT
CASSPRAGELFF
>few|TRBV5-8|NA|TRBJ2-5
TGTGCCAGCAGCCGAAATCCTAAAGGGACCCAGTACTTC
CASSRNPKGTQYF
>few|TRBV28|TRBD2|TRBJ2-7
TGTGCCAGCTCCCCCCCTGGGTCTAGCGGCTACGAGCAGTACTTC
CASSPPGSSGYEQYF
>NA|TRBV10-3|NA|TRBJ1-1
TGTGCCATCAGTGACCCTAGGGGGGATGAAGCTTTCTTT
CAISDPRGDEAFF
>many|TRBV10-3|NA|TRBJ2-1
TGTGCCATCAGCCCGGGACACCTGGCTGCTGAGCAGTTCTTC
CAISPGHLAAEQFF
>few|TRBV9|TRBD1|TRBJ2-7
TGTGCCAGCAGCCTCGGACAGGGGCCCTCCTACGAGCAGTACTTC
CASSLGQGPSYEQYF
>many|TRBV12-3/TRBV12-4|TRBD1|TRBJ1-2
TGTGCCAGCAGTTTATTAGGACAGGGCCTCTATGGCTACACCTTC
CASSLLGQGLYGYTF
>few|TRBV20-1|NA|TRBJ2-7
TGCAGTGCTAGAATGGACAGAGCTCTGGGCGAGCAGTACTTC
CSARMDRALGEQYF
>NA|TRBV19|NA|TRBJ2-3
TGTGCCAGTAGTATTAGGATGACAAGACAGTCAACCGATACGCAGTATTTT
CASSIRMTRQSTDTQYF
>few|TRBV6-2/TRBV6-3|NA|TRBJ1-4
TGTGCCAGCAGCACCCTCAGGGAAAAACTGTTTTTT
CASSTLREKLFF
>NA|TRBV14|NA|TRBJ2-1
TGTGCCAGCAGCCAAGTTAGGCTAACGGAGCAGTTCTTC
CASSQVRLTEQFF
>NA|TRBV19|TRBD1|TRBJ1-2
TGTGCCAGTAGTTCGGGAGGGACAGACAACAACTATGGCTACACCTTC
CASSSGGTDNNYGYTF
>many|TRBV3-1|TRBD1|TRBJ1-2
TGTGCCAGCAGCCAGGGACAGGGTAACTATGGCTACACCTTC
CASSQGQGNYGYTF
>many|TRBV27|NA|TRBJ2-7
TGTGCCAGCAGTTTGAGGGGACCTCTCTACGAGCAGTACTTC
CASSLRGPLYEQYF
>NA|TRBV12-3/TRBV12-4|NA|TRBJ2-3
TGTGCCAGCACCCGAGGAGGGGTCCCCACAGATACGCAGTATTTT
CASTRGGVPTDTQYF
>few|TRBV20-1|TRBD2|TRBJ2-5
TGCAGTGCTAGATCCCCCCCGGGGAGCGGGGGCCCTACCCGGGGGGAGACCCAGTACTTC
CSARSPPGSGGPTRGETQYF
>NA|TRBV7-8|TRBD1|TRBJ2-3
TGTGCCAGCAGAGGACAGGGGGCAGATACGCAGTATTTT
CASRGQGADTQYF
>few|TRBV27|TRBD1|TRBJ2-7
TGTGCCAGCAGTCCACTTGGACAGGGCAAGGGGCACGAGCAGTACTTC
CASSPLGQGKGHEQYF
>many|TRBV24-1|NA|TRBJ2-7
TGTGCCACCAGTGACCGGACTGGTTACGAGCAGTACTTC
CATSDRTGYEQYF
>few|TRBV13|NA|TRBJ1-2
TGTGCCAGCAGCTTAATGGGTGGATCCTATGGCTACACCTTC
CASSLMGGSYGYTF
>few|TRBV10-1|NA|TRBJ2-2
TGCGCCAGCAGTCTACCATCTAGGCCGTTTTTT
CASSLPSRPFF
>NA|TRBV18|NA|TRBJ2-5
TGTGCCAGCTCACCCTCCCGCAGTCAAGAGACCCAGTACTTC
CASSPSRSQETQYF
>NA|TRBV11-2|NA|TRBJ2-7
TGTGCCAGCAGCGTTTCGAACCCGGGAATCTACGAGCAGTACTTC
CASSVSNPGIYEQYF
>NA|TRBV4-2|NA|TRBJ2-2
TGTGCCAGCAGCCAAGATTTAGGCACCGGGGAGCTGTTTTTT
CASSQDLGTGELFF